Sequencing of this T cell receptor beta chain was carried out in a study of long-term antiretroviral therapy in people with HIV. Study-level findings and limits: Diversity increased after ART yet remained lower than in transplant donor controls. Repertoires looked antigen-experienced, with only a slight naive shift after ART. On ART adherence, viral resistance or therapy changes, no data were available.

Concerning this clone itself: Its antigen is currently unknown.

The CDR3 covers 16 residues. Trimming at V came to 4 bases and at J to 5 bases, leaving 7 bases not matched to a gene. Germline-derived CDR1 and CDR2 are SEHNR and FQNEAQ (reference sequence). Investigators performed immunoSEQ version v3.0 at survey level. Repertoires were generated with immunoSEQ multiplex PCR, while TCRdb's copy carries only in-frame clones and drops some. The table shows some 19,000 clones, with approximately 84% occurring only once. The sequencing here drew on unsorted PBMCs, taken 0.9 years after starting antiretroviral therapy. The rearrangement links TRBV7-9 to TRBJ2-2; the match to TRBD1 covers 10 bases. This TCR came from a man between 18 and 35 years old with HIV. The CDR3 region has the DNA TGTGCCAGCAGCTCGAGGGACAGGGGAGATACCGGGGAGCTGTTTTTT. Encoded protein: CASSSRDRGDTGELFF.